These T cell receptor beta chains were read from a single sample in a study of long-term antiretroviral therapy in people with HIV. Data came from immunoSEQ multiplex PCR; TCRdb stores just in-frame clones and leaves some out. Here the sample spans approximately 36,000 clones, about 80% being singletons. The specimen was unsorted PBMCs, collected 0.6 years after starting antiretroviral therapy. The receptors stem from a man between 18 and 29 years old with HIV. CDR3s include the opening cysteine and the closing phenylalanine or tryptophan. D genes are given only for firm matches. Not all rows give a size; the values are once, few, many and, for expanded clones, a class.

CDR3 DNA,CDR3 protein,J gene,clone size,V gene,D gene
TGTGCCAGCAGCCCTGGGACTAGCGGGAGTGTGAGGTCCTACGAGCAGTACTTC,CASSPGTSGSVRSYEQYF,TRBJ2-7,.,TRBV21-1,.
TGTGCCAGCAGCTCGGCGAATGAGCGGCAGTTCTTC,CASSSANERQFF,TRBJ2-1,.,TRBV7-9,.
TGTGCCATCATGGAGCGGGAGGGCACAGATACGCAGTATTTT,CAIMEREGTDTQYF,TRBJ2-3,.,TRBV10-3,TRBD2
TGTGCCAGCGCCGGGACAGGGCCTCCCGGCGAGCAGTACTTC,CASAGTGPPGEQYF,TRBJ2-7,.,TRBV18,TRBD1
TGTGCCAGCAGCCAGGGACAGGGTGTTGACTACACCTTC,CASSQGQGVDYTF,TRBJ1-2,few,TRBV9,TRBD1
TGTGCCAGCAGCTTAGATCTAACAGAAACCTACGAGCAGTACTTC,CASSLDLTETYEQYF,TRBJ2-7,.,TRBV7-2,.
TGTGCCAGCAGCGTAGGGGCGGGCGCGAACACCGGGGAGCTGTTTTTT,CASSVGAGANTGELFF,TRBJ2-2,few,TRBV9,.
TGTGCCAGCAGCTACACCCCAGGGTACGAGCAGTACTTC,CASSYTPGYEQYF,TRBJ2-7,.,TRBV9,.
TGTGCCAGCATCGACAGAATAACCTACGAGCAGTACTTC,CASIDRITYEQYF,TRBJ2-7,few,TRBV6-6,.
TGTGCCAGCAGCCGGGCACTAAATCAAGAGACCCAGTACTTC,CASSRALNQETQYF,TRBJ2-5,.,TRBV5-4,.
TGCGCCAGCAGCTTGGACCTAGCGGGGGGCACAGATACGCAGTATTTT,CASSLDLAGGTDTQYF,TRBJ2-3,.,TRBV5-1,TRBD2
TGCAGCGTTGATGTACGGACAACCTCTGGGGCCAACGTCCTGACTTTC,CSVDVRTTSGANVLTF,TRBJ2-6,.,TRBV29-1,.
TGTGCCTGGAGTTTCGGACTAGCGGATCTATACAATGAGCAGTTCTTC,CAWSFGLADLYNEQFF,TRBJ2-1,.,TRBV30,TRBD2
TGTGCCAGTAGTATTAATCAGGGCAATCAGCCCCAGCATTTT,CASSINQGNQPQHF,TRBJ1-5,.,TRBV19,.
TGTGCCAGCAGTTTCGTAGGAACTAATGAAAAACTGTTTTTT,CASSFVGTNEKLFF,TRBJ1-4,once,TRBV28,.
TGTGCCAGCAGTTTGGGCGGGGGAATTGAGCAGTTCTTC,CASSLGGGIEQFF,TRBJ2-1,.,TRBV27,TRBD2
TGCAGCGTTCAACCCGGGACAGGGCCGTACGAGCAGTACTTC,CSVQPGTGPYEQYF,TRBJ2-7,.,TRBV29-1,TRBD1
TGCGCCAGCAGCCAAGATCCGCGGGGTAGCAATGAGCAGTTCTTC,CASSQDPRGSNEQFF,TRBJ2-1,.,TRBV4-3,.
TGTGCTAGTGGTTTGGCCGACGGGACGCCCGCCTTGGCTTTCTTT,CASGLADGTPALAFF,TRBJ1-1,.,TRBV12-5,.
TGTGCCAGCAGCTTCCGGACTAGCGGGGATACGCAGTATTTT,CASSFRTSGDTQYF,TRBJ2-3,.,TRBV11-2,TRBD2
TGTGCCAGCAGCGAAGAAAACATTCAGTACTTC,CASSEENIQYF,TRBJ2-4,.,TRBV25-1,.
TGCAGGGCTCAGACGAACACTGAAGCTTTCTTT,CRAQTNTEAFF,TRBJ1-1,.,TRBV29-1,.
TGTGCCAGCAGCCTAGGGGGGGGTGGAACAGATACGCAGTATTTT,CASSLGGGGTDTQYF,TRBJ2-3,few,TRBV7-8,.
TGTGCCAGCAGGCCGAGGACAGGGGGCACCTACGAGCAGTACTTC,CASRPRTGGTYEQYF,TRBJ2-7,.,TRBV5-8,TRBD1
TGTGCCAGCAGTCCCCAGAGGGGGTACGAGCAGTACTTC,CASSPQRGYEQYF,TRBJ2-7,.,TRBV7-3,.
TGCGCCAGCAGCCTCCGGACAGGGTCCCCTCCAGATACGCAGTATTTT,CASSLRTGSPPDTQYF,TRBJ2-3,.,TRBV4-3,TRBD1
TGTGCCAGTAGCATCCAGGGGACCGTCACCGGGGAGCTGTTTTTT,CASSIQGTVTGELFF,TRBJ2-2,.,TRBV19,.
TGTGCCAGCAGCTCCCGACAGAGAGATACGCAGTATTTT,CASSSRQRDTQYF,TRBJ2-3,.,TRBV7-9,.
TGTGCCAGCAGCCGAGGACAGGGGACCTACGAGCAGTACTTC,CASSRGQGTYEQYF,TRBJ2-7,few,TRBV7-9,TRBD1
TGTGCCATCAGTGGGACGACAGATACGCAGTATTTT,CAISGTTDTQYF,TRBJ2-3,.,TRBV10-3,.
TGTGCCAGCAGGACCGGGACGGAATTCTACGAGCAGTACTTC,CASRTGTEFYEQYF,TRBJ2-7,few,TRBV2,.
TGTGCCAGCAGCTTAGAGGGGGCGACTAGCGGGAGGATCTACGAGCAGTACTTC,CASSLEGATSGRIYEQYF,TRBJ2-7,.,TRBV7-6,TRBD2
TGTGCCAGCAGCTTAGAACTGGAGCTAGGGTCTGATACGCAGTATTTT,CASSLELELGSDTQYF,TRBJ2-3,.,TRBV13,.
TGCGCCAGCAGCTACCTAGCGGGTACTAGCACAGATACGCAGTATTTT,CASSYLAGTSTDTQYF,TRBJ2-3,.,TRBV4-3,TRBD2
TGTGCCAGCAGCCCCCGTAGGCTAGCGGGAGACAAAAACATTCAGTACTTC,CASSPRRLAGDKNIQYF,TRBJ2-4,.,TRBV7-9,TRBD2
TGTGCCAGCAGCGTAGAAGGTGAGGGGTCCGAGCAGTACTTC,CASSVEGEGSEQYF,TRBJ2-7,.,TRBV9,.
TGTGCCAGCAGTTACGCGAGAGGGCCGAACACCGGGGAGCTGTTTTTT,CASSYARGPNTGELFF,TRBJ2-2,.,TRBV6-5,.